This T cell receptor beta chain was observed in a study of blood T cell repertoires in COVID-19. Study details: Specimens from acute and convalescent COVID-19 originated in the United States, Italy and Spain. T cells, B-cell-depleted T cells, or PBMCs supplied cDNA or gDNA.

How the authors handled the data: Amplification from reference gene primers served as the basis for estimated nucleated cell counts. Profiled with immunoSEQ multiplex PCR; TCRdb holds only in-frame clones, not every one. Clone size and the V and J calls come from that table; the DNA yielded D and trimming. The data show 200,000 to 300,000 clones, with about 80% seen just once and 2.5% to 4% held by the top ten. The CDR3 is made up of 16 amino acids. Germline-derived CDR1 and CDR2 are LNHDA and SQIVND (reference sequence). J lost 0 bases, V lost 6 bases, and 10 bases had no gene match. This TCR was sampled from an elderly woman with acute or convalescent COVID-19. The chain is built from TRBV19 and TRBJ1-2; TRBD1 agrees at 7 bases. Sequencing input: peripheral blood. CDR3 residues: CASRNTRDSSNYGYTF. CDR3 nucleotide sequence: TGTGCCAGTAGAAACACTCGGGACAGCTCTAACTATGGCTACACCTTC.